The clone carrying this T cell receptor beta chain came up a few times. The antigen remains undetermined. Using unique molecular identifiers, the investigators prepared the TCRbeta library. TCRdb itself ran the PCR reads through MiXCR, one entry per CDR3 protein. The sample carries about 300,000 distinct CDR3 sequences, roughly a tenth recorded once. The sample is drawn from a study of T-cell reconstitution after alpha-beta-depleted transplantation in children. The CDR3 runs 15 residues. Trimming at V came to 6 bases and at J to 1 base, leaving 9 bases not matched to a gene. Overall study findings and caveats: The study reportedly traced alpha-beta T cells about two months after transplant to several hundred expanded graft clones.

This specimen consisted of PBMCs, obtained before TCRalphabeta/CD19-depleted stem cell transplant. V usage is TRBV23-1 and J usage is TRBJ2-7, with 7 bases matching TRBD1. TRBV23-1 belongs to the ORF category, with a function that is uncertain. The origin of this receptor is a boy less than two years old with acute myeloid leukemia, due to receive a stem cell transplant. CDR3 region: CASSSDRATSYEQYF. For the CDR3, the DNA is TGCGCCAGCAGCTCTGACAGGGCAACTTCCTACGAGCAGTACTTC.